Below, 24 T cell receptor beta chains from the same sample are listed, as sequenced in a study of PD-L1 blockade in urothelial cancer. Some clones are missing from TCRdb's copy, which holds only in-frame ones; the method was immunoSEQ multiplex PCR. The sample includes about 42,000 clones, about 80% of them seen just once. The sample consisted of PBMCs, taken around atezolizumab (anti-PD-L1) treatment. The receptor set was obtained from a man aged 70-80 years with urothelial cancer.

V and J are TRBV10-1 and TRBJ2-2; 9 nucleotides line up with TRBD2. V dropped 7 bases and J dropped 5; count of bases not matched to a gene: 14. Germline loops: CDR1 WNHNN, CDR2 SYGVQD (reference sequence). The CDR3 runs 17 residues. CDR3 loop: CASTPTSSGSGTGELFF. Here the CDR3 DNA reads TGCGCCAGCACACCTACGAGTAGCGGGAGTGGGACCGGGGAGCTGTTTTTT.

The rearrangement joins TRBV5-1 to TRBJ2-7; D ambiguous. Germline V lookup: CDR1 SGHRS, CDR2 YFSETQ. This CDR3 has 12 amino acids. V was trimmed by 0 bases and J by 5 bases, leaving 6 bases between them. The CDR3 protein is CASSLGANEQYF. The CDR3 DNA sequence: TGCGCCAGCAGCTTGGGCGCTAACGAGCAGTACTTC.

This sequence joins TRBV2 and TRBJ2-7; D unclear. The V and J ends lost 4 bases and 0 bases respectively, with 10 bases between them. There are 14 residues in the CDR3. The germline CDR1 and CDR2 sequences are SNHLY and FYNNEI. The chain's CDR3 is CASSVAGLSYEQYF. Written as DNA, the CDR3 is TGTGCCAGCAGTGTGGCAGGCCTCTCCTACGAGCAGTACTTC.

The V gene is TRBV15, the J gene TRBJ2-5; D call uncertain. Germline CDR1 is LNHNV and CDR2 is YYDKDF (reference sequence). Trimming took off 0 bases at V and 3 bases at J, with 14 bases between the two ends. The CDR3 is 16 residues long. The CDR3 nucleotides are TGTGCCACCAGCAGAGATCTTAATTGGGCAGAAGAGACCCAGTACTTC. It codes for CATSRDLNWAEETQYF.

The chain links TRBV6-5 to TRBJ1-2; weak D call: TRBD1 (6 bases). Per the germline V gene, CDR1 is MNHEY and CDR2 is SVGAGI. The CDR3 sequence is 12 residues long. V lost 6 bases to trimming and J lost 6 bases, with 11 bases between them. In DNA form, the CDR3 reads TGTGCCAGCAGGGACAGACCGCATGGCTACACCTTC. This sequence encodes CASRDRPHGYTF.

A single count supports this clone. The chain employs TRBV4-2 and TRBJ1-1; 7 bases fit TRBD1. The ends lost 4 bases at V and 1 base at J; junction bases unmatched: 6. Germline assignment: CDR1 LGHNA and CDR2 YNFKEQ. The CDR3 runs to 15 residues. The CDR3 DNA reads as TGTGCCAGCAGCCTCGACAGGGATGGGAACACTGAAGCTTTCTTT. As protein: CASSLDRDGNTEAFF.

The chain combines TRBV6-5 with TRBJ1-2, with D possibly being TRBD1 (5 bases). Germline CDR1 reads MNHEY; CDR2 reads SVGAGI. There are 13 residues in the CDR3. Trimming removed 4 bases from V and 4 bases from J, with 10 bases in between. The CDR3 spells CASSSGGGYGYTF. As DNA, the CDR3 is TGTGCCAGCAGTTCGGGCGGGGGCTATGGCTACACCTTC.

The chain has TRBV29-1 and TRBJ1-4; unclear D gene. Per the germline V gene, CDR1 is SQVTM and CDR2 is ANQGSEA. V dropped 7 bases and J dropped 4 bases, with 13 bases sitting between them. This CDR3 is 13 amino acids long. The CDR3 protein is CSAVPGSNEKLFF. The DNA for the CDR3 is TGCAGCGCGGTTCCCGGGAGTAATGAAAAACTGTTTTTT.

The chain uses TRBV10-3 and TRBJ1-1, with 8 positions matching TRBD1. The CDR3 covers 15 residues. V gave up 1 base and J gave up 1 base; unmatched junction bases: 2. In germline, CDR1 is ENHRY, CDR2 SYGVKD. DNA of the CDR3: TGTGCCATCAGTGAGTGGACAGGGCAGAACACTGAAGCTTTCTTT. Translated: CAISEWTGQNTEAFF.

V is TRBV5-6 and J is TRBJ2-5; D is unclear. The germline V gene encodes CDR1 SGHDT and CDR2 YYEEEE. The CDR3 loop spans 11 amino acids. Trimming pared 4 bases from V and 5 bases from J, leaving 6 bases between. The CDR3 reads CASSLLETQYF. The CDR3 nucleotides are TGTGCCAGCAGCCTACTTGAGACCCAGTACTTC.

The rearrangement links TRBV13 to TRBJ2-1, with a possible D match to TRBD2 (6 bases). Germline CDR1 is PRHDT and CDR2 is FYEKMQ (reference sequence). The CDR3 totals 12 residues. The germline V and J ends were trimmed by 5 bases and 9 bases, with 11 bases remaining between them. CDR3 sequence (DNA): TGTGCCAGCAGCCGCGGGACTCCTGAGCAGTTCTTC. Translating it yields CASSRGTPEQFF.

The rearrangement links TRBV28 to TRBJ1-1, with 8 bases identical to TRBD1. CDR1 is MDHEN and CDR2 is SYDVKM in the germline V gene. V shed 5 bases, J shed 8 bases, and the junction held 13 bases outside the gene matches. The CDR3 runs to 15 residues. The CDR3 coding sequence is TGTGCCAGCAGTCAATTGGGACAGGCGGTGGGAGAAGCTTTCTTT. Protein: CASSQLGQAVGEAFF.

The V call is TRBV19, the J call TRBJ2-7; 7 bases fit TRBD2. The germline gives CDR1 LNHDA, CDR2 SQIVND (reference sequence). Trimming took 6 bases from V and 3 from J; bases not matched to a gene: 8. There are 14 residues in the CDR3. The CDR3 is CASRRRGESYEQYF. For the CDR3, the DNA is TGTGCCAGTAGACGACGGGGGGAGAGCTACGAGCAGTACTTC.

The V and J genes are TRBV4-3 and TRBJ2-7; 10 bases map to TRBD2. V gave up 0 bases and J gave up 12 bases; unmatched junction bases: 11. The germline V gene encodes CDR1 LGHNA and CDR2 YSLEER. This CDR3 comprises 15 residues. CDR3 residues: CASSQDLLAGRKPYF. CDR3 nucleotide sequence: TGCGCCAGCAGCCAAGATCTACTAGCGGGACGTAAGCCGTACTTC.

The chain has TRBV28 and TRBJ1-2; D is unclear. The CDR3 runs to 15 residues. V gave up 3 bases and J gave up 4 bases, with 15 bases separating them. Germline V gene sequence: CDR1 MDHEN, CDR2 SYDVKM. As DNA, the CDR3 is TGTGCCAGCAGTTTTAGCTTTGGTCAGCCCTATGGCTACACCTTC. Translation gives CASSFSFGQPYGYTF.

The chain joins TRBV28 to TRBJ2-1, with D perhaps matching TRBD2 (6 bases). Germline assignment: CDR1 MDHEN and CDR2 SYDVKM. CDR3 size: 16 residues. V shed 3 bases and J shed 0 bases, with 12 bases lying between them. For the CDR3, the DNA is TGTGCCAGCAGTTTCAAGGGACTTCCCTCCTACAATGAGCAGTTCTTC. It specifies CASSFKGLPSYNEQFF.

This clone occurred once. The chain carries TRBV4-1 and TRBJ2-1, with TRBD2 matching 11 bases. J gave up 8 bases and V 4 bases, and 10 bases lay outside the gene matches. This CDR3 has 16 amino acids. CDR1 and CDR2 from the germline V gene are MGHRA and YSYEKL. CDR3 in amino acids: CASSRGLAARWDEQFF. The DNA of the CDR3 is TGCGCCAGCAGCCGGGGACTAGCGGCCCGATGGGATGAGCAGTTCTTC.

In DNA, the CDR3 is TGTGCCAGCAGTTTCCCACGGGGGGGGGCGGGCAATCAGCCCCAGCATTTT. It specifies CASSFPRGGAGNQPQHF. The chain carries TRBV28 and TRBJ1-5; tentative D call: TRBD1 (6 bases). Trimming removed 3 bases at V and 2 bases at J, with 17 bases between. This CDR3 is 17 amino acids long. The germline CDR1 and CDR2 sequences are MDHEN and SYDVKM. The whole variable domain, filled in from reference TRBV28 and TRBJ1-5, reads DVKVTQSSRYLVKRTGEKVFLECVQDMDHENMFWYRQDPGLGLRLIYFSYDVKMKEKGDIPEGYSVSREKKERFSLILESASTNQTSMYLCASSFPRGGAGNQPQHFGDGTRLSIL.

The J gene is TRBJ1-5, the V gene TRBV7-9; the D is unclear. The CDR3 is 13 amino acids. CDR1 SEHNR and CDR2 FQNEAQ come from the germline V gene (reference sequence). The V end was cut by 1 base, the J end by 5 bases, with 6 bases between. The CDR3 DNA reads TGTGCCAGCAGCTTAGGAGGGTATCAGCCCCAGCATTTT. Amino acid sequence: CASSLGGYQPQHF.

The J gene is TRBJ2-1, the V gene TRBV6-5; D uncertain. Germline CDR1 and CDR2: MNHEY and SVGAGI. This CDR3 contains 15 residues. V lost 0 bases to trimming and J lost 8 bases, with 14 bases between them. The CDR3 DNA follows: TGTGCCAGCAGTTACTCGGATCTTAAGAGCGATGAGCAGTTCTTC. Translating it yields CASSYSDLKSDEQFF.

The chain is built from TRBV11-2 and TRBJ2-5; 7 bases are a match to TRBD1. The CDR3 extends over 16 amino acids. Germline CDR1 SGHAT, CDR2 FQNNGV. The trim removed 5 bases at V and 2 bases at J, leaving 11 bases unmatched. The CDR3: CASSTMGQGVQETQYF. The CDR3, as DNA: TGTGCCAGCAGCACCATGGGCCAGGGGGTACAAGAGACCCAGTACTTC.

The genes are TRBV7-2 and TRBJ1-3; D gene unclear. V lost 3 bases and J lost 0, with 15 bases in between. The CDR3 runs to 17 residues. Germline CDR1 reads SGHTA; CDR2 reads FQGNSA. The CDR3 coding sequence is TGTGCCAGCAGCTTTCGGATAAGTCGGGGCTCTGGAAACACCATATATTTT. It codes for CASSFRISRGSGNTIYF.

This chain joins TRBV28 and TRBJ2-1, with 8 bases that match TRBD1. Trimming at V came to 5 bases and at J to 4 bases, leaving 7 bases not matched to a gene. CDR1 is MDHEN, CDR2 SYDVKM, per germline. The CDR3 spans 15 residues. The CDR3 protein is CASSQRDRIYNEQFF. CDR3 bases: TGTGCCAGCAGTCAACGGGACAGGATATACAATGAGCAGTTCTTC.

The gene calls are TRBV10-3 and TRBJ2-7, with 9 nucleotides matching TRBD2. This CDR3 spans 20 amino acids. Trimming at V came to 0 bases and at J to 2 bases, leaving 17 bases not matched to a gene. CDR1 is ENHRY, CDR2 SYGVKD, per germline. The CDR3 spells CAISESTVKIPGTSTYEQYF. The CDR3 nucleotides are TGTGCCATCAGTGAGTCGACGGTGAAGATTCCCGGGACTAGCACCTACGAGCAGTACTTC.